This T cell receptor beta chain was obtained from a study of blood T cell repertoires in COVID-19 (dated by TCRdb to the early 2020s). Background for the entire study: Samples from collaborators originated in the United States, Italy and Spain and spanned both the acute and convalescent phases of COVID-19. Where available, HLA class I and class II types were obtained from metadata supplied by the sample provider rather than from assay-based typing. Samples came from the ongoing ImmuneRACE study (first 160 participants) plus 1,254 subjects from 6 global collaborators. Deeply sampled blood TCRbeta repertoires from subjects exposed to, actively infected with, or recovered from COVID-19 were included in the dataset. The prospective study material was composed of cDNA or gDNA derived from T cells, B-cell-depleted T cells, or PBMCs. The sample metadata nearly always contained a de-identified subject ID, COVID-19 status, age in years and sex. The repertoires were released in a freely available public database intended as a resource for research on the immune response to SARS-CoV-2. Study-wide findings and limitations: The amount of clinical and demographic metadata varied by source and participant and was provided uncurated.

About this clone itself: Its binding antigen is unknown. There are no base qualities to consult, and no much larger clone falls within one base.

The collaborating institutions used their own protocols to collect whole blood in K2EDTA tubes. For TCRbeta analysis, collaborators shipped samples in one of three forms: frozen whole blood, isolated PBMCs, or DNA extracted from either of those sample types. TCRbeta CDR3 regions were amplified from genomic DNA by means of the immunoSEQ Assay, a bias-controlled multiplex PCR. As for the authors' bioinformatics: Nucleated cell counts per sample were estimated from amplification of reference gene primers within the assay. Sequence reads were collapsed and filtered to measure the absolute abundance of every unique TCRbeta CDR3 rearrangement. Productive Simpson clonality was computed per sample as the square root of Simpson's diversity index over productive rearrangements. TCRdb stores this immuneACCESS table with in-frame sequences only. Part of the clones is absent; in the studies checked, under half of the shortfall reflects unresolved V genes, and no reason is known for the rest. V and J calls plus clone size are reproduced from that table; the DNA served to infer D and trimming. In this sample the table shows approximately 26,000 clones, 70% to 90% of which occur a single time. Approximately 2.8% of the sample lies in the top ten.

According to the germline V gene, CDR1 reads KGHDR and CDR2 reads SFDVKD. V is trimmed back by 5 bases and J by 2 bases, and the junction contains 7 bases that no gene match accounts for. Counted from cysteine to phenylalanine, this CDR3 has 16 amino acids. Only the CDR3 DNA is retained, 48 bases long and in frame from the first base. This receptor was identified in a human donor in a cohort sampled during active COVID-19. The chain is encoded by TRBV24-1 joined to TRBJ2-2; 7 nucleotides in the junction match TRBD1. Source material: peripheral blood. The CDR3 reads CATSGGTVLNTGELFF. The nucleotide sequence reads as follows: TGTGCCACCAGTGGAGGGACAGTCTTAAACACCGGGGAGCTGTTTTTT.